This T cell receptor beta chain was sequenced during a study of a mutant IDH1 vaccine in newly diagnosed glioma. Overall study: Patients underwent eight vaccinations, which took place in weeks 1, 3, 5, 7, 11, 15, 19 and 23. Standard pretreatment was either radiotherapy, temozolomide, or, for most, radiochemotherapy with temozolomide.

Documented time point: week 23, last vaccination. The study gave 300 ug of mutant IDH1 20-mer peptide per vaccine dose, with topical imiquimod. Turning to this clone: The antigen is undetermined.

This table comes from immunoSEQ multiplex PCR, and its TCRdb copy is limited to in-frame clones, with some not included. The data hold about 82,000 clones, with approximately 85% observed a single time. Trimming removed 4 bases from V and 1 base from J, with 9 bases in between. Per germline, CDR1 SQVTM and CDR2 ANQGSEA. The CDR3 covers 13 residues. Study-wide results and limits: The vaccine induced immune responses, and these occurred in roughly 95% of patients.

The receptor comes from a man aged 30 to 39 with glioma. Some clones in this sample may be carry-over from other donors' samples. The specimen comprised PBMCs, sampled from a glioma patient whose treatment included an IDH1 peptide vaccine. The chain joins TRBV29-1 to TRBJ2-3, with D tentatively TRBD1 (6 bases). CDR3 protein: CSVGGRGTDTQYF. DNA for the CDR3: TGCAGCGTTGGGGGGCGTGGCACAGATACGCAGTATTTT.